This T cell receptor (beta chain) was identified in a study of T cell responses to AZD1222 COVID-19 vaccine. Study conclusions and caveats: Two AZD1222 doses significantly raised spike-specific TCR breadth and depth over controls.

The CDR3 has 14 residues. Germline CDR1 MNHEY, CDR2 SMNVEV (reference sequence). The germline V and J ends were trimmed by 5 bases and 8 bases, with 15 bases remaining between them. Measured with immunoSEQ multiplex PCR; TCRdb has only the in-frame clones, and not every one. The data show some 140,000 clones, about 88% seen once. As to this clone: Its antigen is unknown.

The input for sequencing was peripheral blood, taken on day 0 of AZD1222 vaccination. The V gene is TRBV27, the J gene TRBJ1-4, with D tentatively TRBD1 (5 bases). The sequence came from an adult in good health. The CDR3 region is CASSGRGREEKLFF. In nucleotides, the CDR3 is TGTGCCAGCAGTGGGAGGGGAAGGGAAGAAAAACTGTTTTTT.